A single sample gave rise to the 21 T cell receptor beta chains below, sequenced in a study of blood T cell repertoires in COVID-19. Sequencing used immunoSEQ multiplex PCR; TCRdb keeps in-frame clones, though not all of them. Of 100,000 to 150,000 clones in the sample, roughly four fifths were seen once. The sample was peripheral blood. Every receptor here comes from a woman aged 60-75 years with acute or convalescent COVID-19.

A few counts support this clone. The rearrangement uses TRBV2 and TRBJ1-1; no clear D. The ends were cut back, 7 bases at V and 6 bases at J, with 12 bases in the middle. Germline V lookup: CDR1 SNHLY, CDR2 FYNNEI. The CDR3 has 12 amino acids. CDR3 bases: TGTGCCAGCAAGAGAGGATCGGCTGAAGCTTTCTTT. Translation: CASKRGSAEAFF.

This clone appeared once. J is TRBJ2-1 and V is TRBV5-6, with TRBD1 identical over 10 bases. V lost 0 bases to trimming and J lost 7 bases; unmatched junction nucleotides: 13. CDR1 is SGHDT, CDR2 YYEEEE, per germline. The length of the CDR3 is 18 residues. The CDR3 bases are TGTGCCAGCAGCTTGGCCGTGTGGGGGACAGGGGTCGGAAATGAGCAGTTCTTC. This gives the protein CASSLAVWGTGVGNEQFF.

The V and J genes are TRBV7-9 and TRBJ2-1; 10 bases are shared with TRBD1. Unmatched junction bases numbered 3, after V lost 0 bases and J lost 7 bases. Per the germline V gene, CDR1 is SEHNR and CDR2 is FQNEAQ (reference sequence). The length of the CDR3 is 15 residues. The CDR3 coding sequence is TGTGCCAGCAGCTTAGCGGGACAGGGGAGGAATGAGCAGTTCTTC. This codes for CASSLAGQGRNEQFF.

The chain uses TRBV6-1 and TRBJ1-2; no firm D call. Germline V CDR1 and CDR2: MNHNS, SASEGT. V was clipped by 2 bases and J by 5 bases, with 15 bases between them. The CDR3 is 15 amino acids. CDR3 nucleotides: TGTGCCAGCAGTGAATCTTACAGCAATACATATGGCTACACCTTC. Amino acid sequence: CASSESYSNTYGYTF.

The chain has TRBV18 and TRBJ2-3, with a tentative D call TRBD2 (5 bases). Trimming took off 3 bases at V and 7 bases at J, with 17 bases between the two ends. Germline CDR1 and CDR2: KGHSH and LQKENI. The CDR3 extends over 15 amino acids. The CDR3 is CASSPLHREVYTQYF. As DNA, the CDR3 is TGTGCCAGCTCACCTCTACACCGGGAAGTTTATACGCAGTATTTT.

The chain joins TRBV15 to TRBJ2-5, with 12 positions matching TRBD1. Germline CDR1 and CDR2: LNHNV and YYDKDF (reference sequence). J was trimmed by 5 bases and V by 8 bases; bases with no gene match: 9. CDR3 size: 15 residues. The CDR3 bases are TGTGCCACCGCGGGACAGGGGGCGATGTTGGAGACCCAGTACTTC. It codes for CATAGQGAMLETQYF.

This rearrangement joins TRBV4-1 to TRBJ1-2, with D unclear. Trimming took 3 bases from V and 3 from J, leaving 14 bases between them. Germline V lookup: CDR1 MGHRA, CDR2 YSYEKL. This CDR3 has 15 residues. CDR3 in amino acids: CASSQSFGLDYGYTF. In DNA, the CDR3 is TGCGCCAGCAGCCAGTCTTTTGGCCTTGACTATGGCTACACCTTC.

The rearrangement joins TRBV25-1 to TRBJ1-2; D gene ambiguous. This CDR3 comprises 12 residues. Looked up from germline, CDR1 is MGHDK and CDR2 is SYGVNS. Trimming cost V 4 bases and J 8 bases, with 11 bases left between them. The CDR3 spells CASSAGVDGYTF. The CDR3 DNA follows: TGTGCCAGCAGTGCAGGCGTTGACGGCTACACCTTC.

The chain has TRBV5-1 and TRBJ1-6; D possibly corresponds to TRBD1 (5 bases). CDR3 size: 16 residues. With 1 base removed from V and 8 bases from J, the gap between germline ends came to 16 bases. The germline V gene encodes CDR1 SGHRS and CDR2 YFSETQ. The CDR3 DNA reads TGCGCCAGCAGCTTGACAGGAGCTGGGGCCTATTCACCCCTCCACTTT. It translates to CASSLTGAGAYSPLHF.

J is TRBJ1-1 and V is TRBV30; D is possibly TRBD1 (6 bases). The CDR3 covers 12 residues. Germline loops: CDR1 GTSNPN, CDR2 SVGIG (reference sequence). V was trimmed by 5 bases and J by 2 bases, leaving 9 bases between them. The CDR3 is CAWGQTNTEAFF. In DNA form, the CDR3 reads TGTGCCTGGGGACAGACTAACACTGAAGCTTTCTTT.

The rearrangement links TRBV5-4 to TRBJ2-3; 9 bases fit TRBD2. CDR3 size: 17 residues. CDR1 and CDR2 from the germline V gene are SGHNT and YYREEE (reference sequence). J was trimmed by 0 bases and V by 6 bases; bases with no gene match: 11. The CDR3 nucleotides read TGTGCCAGCATGAGCGGGGGGAGAGGGCCTAGCACAGATACGCAGTATTTT. This sequence encodes CASMSGGRGPSTDTQYF.

This chain connects TRBV5-1 to TRBJ1-2; TRBD1 aligns across 7 bases. The length of the CDR3 is 12 residues. V trimming: 7 bases; J trimming: 2 bases; junction bases outside the gene matches: 2. Germline V gene sequence: CDR1 SGHRS, CDR2 YFSETQ. The CDR3 sequence is CASSTGNYGYTF. In DNA form, the CDR3 reads TGCGCCAGCTCGACAGGGAACTATGGCTACACCTTC.

The chain carries TRBV6-6 and TRBJ1-5, with a possible D match to TRBD1 (6 bases). The ends were cut back, 5 bases at V and 5 bases at J, with 13 bases in the middle. CDR3 size: 14 residues. CDR1 and CDR2 from the germline V gene are MNHNY and SVGAGI (reference sequence). The CDR3 spells CASSQNRADQPQHF. In DNA, the CDR3 is TGTGCCAGCAGTCAGAACAGGGCGGATCAGCCCCAGCATTTT.

The chain has TRBV30 and TRBJ2-3, with D perhaps matching TRBD2 (6 bases). The CDR3 consists of 11 residues. Looked up from germline, CDR1 is GTSNPN and CDR2 is SVGIG (reference sequence). V was clipped by 3 bases and J by 7 bases, with 8 bases between them. The CDR3 coding sequence is TGTGCCTGGAGCGGGGGATATACGCAGTATTTT. This translates into CAWSGGYTQYF. Together with reference TRBV30 and TRBJ2-3, the CDR3 gives the full variable domain: SQTIHQWPATLVQPVGSPLSLECTVEGTSNPNLYWYRQAAGRGLQLLFYSVGIGQISSEVPQNLSASRPQDRQFILSSKKLLLSDSGFYLCAWSGGYTQYFGPGTRLTVL.

J is TRBJ1-1 and V is TRBV7-9, with TRBD1 identical over 9 bases. With 8 bases clipped from V and 12 bases from J, the junction kept 7 bases outside the gene matches. The germline gives CDR1 SEHNR, CDR2 FQNEAQ (reference sequence). The CDR3 totals 11 residues. CDR3 sequence (DNA): TGTGCCAGCTCACAGGGGGCAGAAACTTTCTTT. Translation gives CASSQGAETFF.

This chain joins TRBV5-1 and TRBJ1-6, with TRBD1 matching 9 bases. Germline trimming cut 2 bases from V and 12 bases from J; bases unmatched to any gene: 9. This CDR3 contains 15 residues. Germline V gives CDR1 SGHRS, CDR2 YFSETQ. The CDR3 DNA follows: TGCGCCAGCAGCTTACAGGGGGCGGCTGATGGACCCCTCCACTTT. Protein product: CASSLQGAADGPLHF.

This chain uses TRBV12-3 or TRBV12-4 with TRBJ1-1; D uncertain. The CDR3 is 13 amino acids. With 5 bases removed from V and 2 bases from J, the gap between germline ends came to 9 bases. The DNA of the CDR3 is TGTGCCAGCAGTAACTACCTTAACACTGAAGCTTTCTTT. Its protein product is CASSNYLNTEAFF.

This chain uses TRBV2 with TRBJ2-3, with D unclear. Germline V CDR1 and CDR2: SNHLY, FYNNEI. The CDR3 length is 13 residues. Trimming took off 2 bases at V and 2 bases at J, with 5 bases between the two ends. The CDR3 DNA sequence: TGTGCCAGCAGTGAAACTACCACAGATACGCAGTATTTT. This codes for CASSETTTDTQYF.

This clone turned up a few times. The chain links TRBV29-1 to TRBJ1-2; tentative D call: TRBD1 (5 bases). V shed 7 bases and J shed 4 bases, with 16 bases lying between them. This CDR3 is 13 amino acids long. Germline V gene sequence: CDR1 SQVTM, CDR2 ANQGSEA. CDR3 residues: CSARLDISYGYTF. The CDR3 DNA reads as TGCAGCGCTAGGTTGGACATCTCCTATGGCTACACCTTC.

The J gene is TRBJ2-1, the V gene TRBV28; no clear D gene. Trimming removed 5 bases from V and 10 bases from J, with 12 bases in between. The germline gives CDR1 MDHEN, CDR2 SYDVKM. The CDR3 loop spans 12 amino acids. The CDR3 DNA follows: TGTGCCAGCAGTCGTCCCCCCGGGGAGCAGTTCTTC. Translation gives CASSRPPGEQFF.

In DNA form, the CDR3 reads TGTGCCAGCTCACCGGACAGGGGGGACCCTAATGAAAAACTGTTTTTT. This gives the protein CASSPDRGDPNEKLFF. The chain recombines TRBV18 with TRBJ1-4; TRBD1 matches at 10 bases. The CDR3 runs to 16 residues. CDR1 and CDR2 from the germline V gene are KGHSH and LQKENI. V shed 3 bases, J shed 3 bases, and the junction held 4 bases outside the gene matches.